This TCR beta chain derives from a study of metastatic and nonmetastatic thyroid tumors. Study background: The comparison covered peripheral blood and tumor or nodule tissue in malignant and benign thyroid patients. General observations from the study: In both blood and tumor samples, TCR beta diversity was reported significantly higher for malignant than benign nodules.

Before thyroid surgery, none of the patients had received any treatment. Comment on this clone: The antigen remains unidentified.

The CDR3 totals 16 residues. Germline CDR1 and CDR2: SGHTA and FQGNSA. The ends were cut back, 0 bases at V and 12 bases at J, with 21 bases in the middle. Using MiXCR, TCRdb re-called clones from the PCR reads. Among about 16,000 clones listed, 9.5% to 15% were seen once. Sequencing input: blood. J is TRBJ1-5 and V is TRBV7-2, with D tentatively TRBD1 (6 bases). The TCR originated in a female donor with papillary thyroid cancer or a benign thyroid nodule (not recorded which). Some clones in this sample may be carry-over from other donors' samples. CDR3: CASSLAGMGANHLQHF. The DNA of the CDR3 is TGTGCCAGCAGCTTAGCGGGGATGGGGGCAAATCATCTCCAGCATTTT.